The 18 T cell receptor beta chains reported below all come from one sample, sequenced in a study of blood T cells in healthy people across ages. Alongside a J-beta primer mix, a sample-barcoded 5' primer served in a second PCR lasting about 6 to 12 cycles. MiXCR was run by TCRdb on the 5' RACE reads, yielding one entry per CDR3 protein. This table holds about 570,000 distinct CDR3 sequences, about 26% found once. Sequenced material: blood. The receptor set was obtained from a woman in her sixties or seventies in good health.

The chain employs TRBV6-5 and TRBJ1-1; the D gene is possibly TRBD1 (5 bases). The ends were cut back, 5 bases at V and 5 bases at J, with 12 bases in the middle. The CDR3 has 13 amino acids. Germline-derived CDR1 and CDR2 are MNHEY and SVGAGI. DNA of the CDR3: TGTGCCAGCAGTCGGTCCAGGGAAACTGAAGCTTTCTTT. It translates to CASSRSRETEAFF.

This clonotype was seen a handful of times. This chain links TRBV5-1 with TRBJ2-2, with D perhaps TRBD1 (6 bases). Germline-derived CDR1 and CDR2 are SGHRS and YFSETQ. The CDR3 spans 15 residues. V was pared by 2 bases and J by 3 bases, with 11 bases between. CDR3 nucleotides: TGCGCCAGCAGCTTCAGGGGTACTTACACCGGGGAGCTGTTTTTT. It translates to CASSFRGTYTGELFF.

V and J are TRBV20-1 and TRBJ2-5, with 8 bases matching TRBD2. The CDR3 covers 12 residues. Per germline, CDR1 DFQATT and CDR2 SNEGSKA (reference sequence). The V segment lost 5 bases and the J segment 5 bases; nucleotides outside the gene matches: 4. CDR3 nucleotides: TGCAGTGCTCCGTTAGCGGGGGAGACCCAGTACTTC. Its translation: CSAPLAGETQYF.

The chain couples TRBV7-2 to TRBJ2-3, with D perhaps matching TRBD2 (6 bases). The CDR3 has 16 amino acids. Germline assignment: CDR1 SGHTA and CDR2 FQGNSA. V was shortened by 5 bases and J by 0 bases, with 15 bases between the two germline ends. The CDR3 is CASSRSSVSSTDTQYF. CDR3 sequence (DNA): TGTGCCAGCAGCCGATCTAGCGTATCTAGCACAGATACGCAGTATTTT.

This clonotype was seen a handful of times. The V and J genes are TRBV28 and TRBJ1-5; D not certain. V was clipped by 8 bases and J by 7 bases, with 9 bases between them. The CDR3 consists of 11 residues. Germline V gene data show CDR1 as MDHEN and CDR2 as SYDVKM. The CDR3: CASSLEQPQHF. The CDR3 DNA follows: TGTGCCAGCTCTCTCGAGCAGCCCCAGCATTTT.

In its sample, this clonotype was seen a few times. The chain combines TRBV20-1 with TRBJ2-5; 10 bases align to TRBD2. CDR1 and CDR2 from the germline V gene are DFQATT and SNEGSKA (reference sequence). Trimming removed 7 bases from V and 5 bases from J; junction bases left unmatched: 7. The CDR3 length is 13 residues. CDR3 loop: CSVKKRGGETQYF. The CDR3 nucleotides are TGCAGTGTTAAAAAGCGGGGGGGGGAGACCCAGTACTTC.

The chain recombines TRBV20-1 with TRBJ2-7; a weak D match, TRBD2 (7 bases). This CDR3 is 15 amino acids long. Between the trimmed V and J ends, which lost 3 bases and 2 bases, there was a span of 17 bases. The germline V gene encodes CDR1 DFQATT and CDR2 SNEGSKA (reference sequence). CDR3 in amino acids: CSARGGRTATYEQYF. CDR3 sequence (DNA): TGCAGTGCTAGGGGGGGGCGGACTGCGACCTACGAGCAGTACTTC.

The rearrangement links TRBV5-1 to TRBJ1-1; tentative D call: TRBD1 (6 bases). This CDR3 comprises 15 residues. V was cut by 3 bases and J by 4 bases, with 16 bases left in between. From germline, CDR1 is SGHRS and CDR2 YFSETQ. The CDR3, as DNA: TGCGCCAGCAGCTGGGGGTTCGGGGGCCGCACTGAAGCTTTCTTT. It yields the protein CASSWGFGGRTEAFF.

This clonotype was recorded at least ten times. The chain recombines TRBV18 with TRBJ2-5; 9 bases line up with TRBD1. Trimming took 3 bases from V and 1 from J; bases not matched to a gene: 9. CDR1 is KGHSH and CDR2 is LQKENI in the germline V gene. The CDR3 extends over 17 amino acids. For the CDR3, the DNA is TGTGCCAGCTCACCTGGGCTCGGACAGGGGCTCCAAGAGACCCAGTACTTC. Protein product: CASSPGLGQGLQETQYF.

The rearrangement links TRBV5-1 to TRBJ1-1; D might be TRBD1 (5 bases). V lost 3 bases and J lost 0, with 15 bases in between. CDR1 SGHRS and CDR2 YFSETQ come from the germline V gene. The CDR3 is 16 residues long. CDR3 bases: TGCGCCAGCAGCTCTCCGACAGCCGGGATGAACACTGAAGCTTTCTTT. Protein: CASSSPTAGMNTEAFF. The full variable domain, with the rest looked up from reference TRBV5-1 and TRBJ1-1, is KAGVTQTPRYLIKTRGQQVTLSCSPISGHRSVSWYQQTPGQGLQFLFEYFSETQRNKGNFPGRFSGRQFSNSRSEMNVSTLELGDSALYLCASSSPTAGMNTEAFFGQGTRLTVV.

The V gene is TRBV29-1, the J gene TRBJ2-7, with D hard to call. Germline V gene lookup returns CDR1 SQVTM and CDR2 ANQGSEA. The V end lost 0 bases, the J end lost 3 bases, and 6 bases lay between the germline ends. The CDR3 has 12 residues. The CDR3, as DNA: TGCAGCGTTGAAGATAACCTCTACGAGCAGTACTTC. It yields the protein CSVEDNLYEQYF.

The chain carries TRBV4-1 and TRBJ2-1, with TRBD1 as a possible D gene (6 bases). Trimming left V 1 base short and J 5 bases short, with 12 bases between. The germline V gene has CDR1 MGHRA and CDR2 YSYEKL. This CDR3 is built from 15 residues. CDR3 protein: CASSQGDTAHNEQFF. Written as DNA, the CDR3 is TGCGCCAGCAGCCAAGGGGACACGGCCCACAATGAGCAGTTCTTC.

The chain is built from TRBV20-1 and TRBJ2-7; D is unresolved. CDR1 and CDR2 (germline): DFQATT, SNEGSKA (reference sequence). The V end lost 1 base, the J end lost 0 bases, and 13 bases lay between the germline ends. CDR3 length equals 15 residues. CDR3 in DNA: TGCAGTGCTAGAGCGCGCCTGAGGAGCTCCTACGAGCAGTACTTC. Protein product: CSARARLRSSYEQYF.

This clonotype was found a few times. This rearrangement joins TRBV2 to TRBJ1-2; D remains ambiguous. CDR1 and CDR2 (germline): SNHLY, FYNNEI. Trimming shortened V by 5 bases and J by 6 bases, and 7 bases separated the two germline ends. This CDR3 has 11 amino acids. CDR3: CASSFWDGYTF. The DNA of the CDR3 is TGTGCCAGCAGTTTCTGGGATGGCTACACCTTC.

This chain connects TRBV5-1 to TRBJ2-7; D is unresolved. The CDR3 is made up of 14 amino acids. V was trimmed by 0 bases and J by 3 bases, leaving 10 bases between them. The germline gives CDR1 SGHRS, CDR2 YFSETQ. The CDR3 spells CASSLVANNYEQYF. CDR3 DNA sequence: TGCGCCAGCAGCTTGGTTGCGAATAACTACGAGCAGTACTTC.

This clonotype was counted a few times. This chain joins TRBV4-2 and TRBJ2-1, with no clear D. The CDR3 has 16 residues. V was clipped by 4 bases and J by 2 bases, with 15 bases between them. Germline values: CDR1 LGHNA, CDR2 YNFKEQ. The CDR3 nucleotides read TGTGCCAGCAGCCCGAGCGTGGGCGTACCCTACAATGAGCAGTTCTTC. Translation gives CASSPSVGVPYNEQFF.

This clonotype was seen more than once but under ten times. The CDR3 DNA reads TGTGCCAGCAGCCAGGCCGGAGGGGACACTGAAGCTTTCTTT. Its translation: CASSQAGGDTEAFF. The chain recombines TRBV3-1 with TRBJ1-1; possible D gene TRBD1, 5 bases. This CDR3 has 14 amino acids. In germline, CDR1 is LGHDT, CDR2 YNNKEL (reference sequence). V lost 3 bases and J 3 bases, leaving 11 bases between the germline ends.

The V gene is TRBV6-2 or TRBV6-3, the J gene TRBJ1-1; D not resolved. This CDR3 has 13 amino acids. Germline V gives CDR1 MNHEY, CDR2 SVGEGT. The germline V and J ends were trimmed by 2 bases and 4 bases, with 8 bases remaining between them. CDR3 in amino acids: CASSYGQTTEAFF. In DNA form, the CDR3 reads TGTGCCAGCAGTTACGGTCAGACCACTGAAGCTTTCTTT.